The 18 T cell receptor beta chains listed next were all sequenced from one sample in a study of blood T cell repertoires in COVID-19. The assay was immunoSEQ multiplex PCR, and TCRdb's table has in-frame clones only and misses some. In the table there are 350,000 to 450,000 clones, roughly 90% of which are singletons. Sequencing used peripheral blood. These receptors all stem from a man aged 35 to 55 with acute or convalescent COVID-19.

DNA for the CDR3: TGTGCCAGCAGCGGCCGGGACAGCCTCGCAGATACGCAGTATTTT. Encoded protein: CASSGRDSLADTQYF. The chain employs TRBV5-4 and TRBJ2-3; 7 bases are a match to TRBD1. In germline, CDR1 is SGHNT, CDR2 YYREEE (reference sequence). The CDR3 runs 15 residues. After removal of 4 bases from V and 4 bases from J, the junction contained 9 bases not matched to a gene. Full variable domain (outside the CDR3, taken from reference TRBV5-4 and TRBJ2-3): ETGVTQSPTHLIKTRGQQVTLRCSSQSGHNTVSWYQQALGQGPQFIFQYYREEENGRGNFPPRFSGLQFPNYSSELNVNALELDDSALYLCASSGRDSLADTQYFGPGTRLTVL.

The chain couples TRBV5-1 to TRBJ2-7; 7 positions agree with TRBD1. This CDR3 is built from 17 residues. The junction had 15 bases not matched to a gene; V was cut back by 4 bases and J by 2 bases. The germline V gene has CDR1 SGHRS and CDR2 YFSETQ. The CDR3 here is CASSPHTGQWEAYEQYF. CDR3 sequence (DNA): TGCGCCAGCAGCCCTCACACGGGACAGTGGGAAGCCTACGAGCAGTACTTC.

This chain joins TRBV12-5 and TRBJ2-1, with 8 bases identical to TRBD2. Germline V gives CDR1 LGHNT, CDR2 FRNRAP. V lost 6 bases, J lost 8 bases, and 9 bases stayed unmatched. There are 14 residues in the CDR3. The CDR3 loop reads CASGSGSPVDEQFF. The CDR3 DNA follows: TGTGCTAGTGGAAGCGGGAGTCCGGTCGATGAGCAGTTCTTC.

This sequence joins TRBV28 and TRBJ1-1, with D maybe TRBD1 (5 bases). The ends were cut back, 6 bases at V and 1 base at J, with 18 bases in the middle. Germline loops: CDR1 MDHEN, CDR2 SYDVKM. This CDR3 comprises 16 residues. CDR3 sequence (DNA): TGTGCCAGCAGCCTTTTCTGGGGCAGGGCGAACACTGAAGCTTTCTTT. Amino acid sequence: CASSLFWGRANTEAFF.

The chain links TRBV19 to TRBJ2-7, with D possibly TRBD1 on 5 matching bases. The V gene lost 3 bases and the J gene lost 3 bases, with 12 bases spanning the gap. This CDR3 is 14 amino acids long. From germline, CDR1 is LNHDA and CDR2 SQIVND (reference sequence). CDR3 protein: CASSMNSRDYEQYF. DNA of the CDR3: TGTGCCAGTAGTATGAATTCCAGGGACTACGAGCAGTACTTC.

This chain uses TRBV19 with TRBJ1-1, with TRBD1 matching over 8 bases. Trimming removed 7 bases from V and 3 bases from J; junction bases left unmatched: 10. The CDR3 consists of 15 residues. Germline loops: CDR1 LNHDA, CDR2 SQIVND (reference sequence). For the CDR3, the DNA is TGTGCCAGTACCTTGAGGCAGGGGGCCGACACTGAAGCTTTCTTT. As protein: CASTLRQGADTEAFF. The full variable domain, its missing parts supplied by reference TRBV19 and TRBJ1-1, is DGGITQSPKYLFRKEGQNVTLSCEQNLNHDAMYWYRQDPGQGLRLIYYSQIVNDFQKGDIAEGYSVSREKKESFPLTVTSAQKNPTAFYLCASTLRQGADTEAFFGQGTRLTVV.

V and J are TRBV7-9 and TRBJ2-5; D is possibly TRBD2 (6 bases). Looked up from germline, CDR1 is SEHNR and CDR2 is FQNEAQ (reference sequence). The CDR3 has 17 residues. Trimming removed 0 bases at V and 5 bases at J, with 19 bases between. The CDR3 region has the DNA TGTGCCAGCAGCTTAGCGGGGGTAAAACAGGCGGGGGAGACCCAGTACTTC. Amino acids: CASSLAGVKQAGETQYF. Looking up the rest from reference TRBV7-9 and TRBJ2-5 gives the full variable domain: DTGVSQNPRHKITKRGQNVTFRCDPISEHNRLYWYRQTLGQGPEFLTYFQNEAQLEKSRLLSDRFSAERPKGSFSTLEIQRTEQGDSAMYLCASSLAGVKQAGETQYFGPGTRLLVL.

This clone was seen more than once but under ten times. This chain joins TRBV11-2 and TRBJ1-2; no reliable D call. V was trimmed by 5 bases and J by 3 bases, leaving 7 bases between them. CDR1 is SGHAT and CDR2 is FQNNGV in the germline V gene. The CDR3 runs to 12 residues. DNA of the CDR3: TGTGCCAGCAGCGGGGAGCACTATGGCTACACCTTC. It specifies CASSGEHYGYTF.

The chain uses TRBV9 and TRBJ1-6, with D hard to call. Germline CDR1 is SGDLS and CDR2 is YYNGEE. V lost 0 bases to trimming and J lost 9 bases, with 7 bases between them. The CDR3 length is 13 residues. In DNA form, the CDR3 reads TGTGCCAGCAGCGTAGAACGGGGTTCACCCCTCCACTTT. It codes for CASSVERGSPLHF.

The chain uses TRBV28 and TRBJ2-1, with 11 nucleotides matching TRBD2. Looked up from germline, CDR1 is MDHEN and CDR2 is SYDVKM. The CDR3 runs to 16 residues. Trimming at V came to 4 bases and at J to 9 bases, leaving 11 bases not matched to a gene. CDR3 DNA: TGTGCCAGCAGTTATTTTACTAGCGGGAGTCCCAGTGAGCAGTTCTTC. Protein sequence: CASSYFTSGSPSEQFF.

The chain carries TRBV6-5 and TRBJ2-7; maybe TRBD2 (5 bases). The germline gives CDR1 MNHEY, CDR2 SVGAGI. The CDR3 covers 15 residues. V was trimmed by 6 bases and J by 1 base, leaving 16 bases between them. The CDR3, as DNA: TGTGCCAGCAGCCGCGGGCCCTCCTTATCCTACGAGCAGTACTTC. Translated: CASSRGPSLSYEQYF.

V usage is TRBV5-1 and J usage is TRBJ2-7, with TRBD1 as a possible D gene (5 bases). This CDR3 region has 15 residues. Trimming removed 0 bases from V and 0 bases from J, with 10 bases in between. Germline V CDR1 and CDR2: SGHRS, YFSETQ. The CDR3 coding sequence is TGCGCCAGCAGCTTGGTATCTCAGGGCTCCTACGAGCAGTACTTC. Encoded protein: CASSLVSQGSYEQYF.

The rearrangement joins TRBV7-9 to TRBJ1-2; D is uncertain. Germline V gene data show CDR1 as SEHNR and CDR2 as FQNEAQ (reference sequence). The CDR3 loop spans 14 amino acids. The V end lost 3 bases, the J end lost 0 bases, and 8 bases lay between the germline ends. Here the CDR3 DNA reads TGTGCCAGCAGCTTGAGCGGACCTAACTATGGCTACACCTTC. Its translation is CASSLSGPNYGYTF.

This rearrangement joins TRBV3-1 (or the pseudogene TRBV3-2) to TRBJ2-1; D uncertain. Between the trimmed V and J ends, which lost 0 bases and 3 bases, there was a span of 6 bases. Germline loops: CDR1 LGHDT, CDR2 YNNKEL (reference sequence). The CDR3 is 14 amino acids. CDR3 in amino acids: CASSQEASYNEQFF. The CDR3 nucleotides are TGTGCCAGCAGCCAAGAGGCCAGCTACAATGAGCAGTTCTTC.

The chain combines TRBV6-2 or TRBV6-3 with TRBJ1-2; D is uncertain. Germline CDR1 reads MNHEY; CDR2 reads SVGEGT. This CDR3 region has 13 residues. V lost 4 bases, J lost 4 bases, and 10 bases lay in between. The CDR3 DNA sequence: TGTGCCAGCAGTTTCAGGATGATCTATGGCTACACCTTC. It translates to CASSFRMIYGYTF.

The J gene is TRBJ2-7, the V gene TRBV2; 8 bases agree with TRBD1. CDR3 length: 13 amino acids. Germline V gives CDR1 SNHLY, CDR2 FYNNEI. With V trimmed by 6 bases and J by 5 bases, 6 bases remained unmatched. This CDR3 is CASSQGQANEQYF. The CDR3 DNA reads TGTGCCAGCAGCCAGGGACAGGCCAACGAGCAGTACTTC.

The V call is TRBV2, the J call TRBJ1-2; 7 bases map to TRBD1. CDR3 length: 15 amino acids. The V gene's germline CDR1 is SNHLY and CDR2 FYNNEI. The V and J ends lost 6 bases and 2 bases, in that order; junction bases with no gene match: 9. The CDR3 loop is CASSPQQGSNYGYTF. As DNA, the CDR3 is TGTGCCAGCAGCCCACAACAGGGGAGCAACTATGGCTACACCTTC.

This clone was seen a handful of times. The J gene is TRBJ2-7, the V gene TRBV7-2, with 8 bases fitting TRBD1. The CDR3 is made up of 15 amino acids. V shed 4 bases and J 2 bases; nucleotides not matched to a gene: 7. CDR1 is SGHTA and CDR2 is FQGNSA in the germline V gene. This CDR3 is CASSSGQGNPYEQYF. The CDR3 DNA is TGTGCCAGCAGCTCAGGACAGGGTAATCCCTACGAGCAGTACTTC.